This T cell receptor (beta chain) came from a study of shared clonotypes between healthy human individuals. Points from the study as a whole: The naive CD4 repertoires of a handful of donors were compared, and around 4.9% of clonotypes were shared.

Both subsets, CD45RA+ naive and CD45RA-negative memory, were split from the CD4+ cells. The material for each subset, its genomic DNA, was split evenly across several immunoSEQ plates. Measured with immunoSEQ multiplex PCR; TCRdb has only the in-frame clones, and not every one. Of 2.5 million or so clones in the sample, around nine tenths are singletons; the top ten hold 0.14%. Concerning this clone: The target antigen is unknown.

CDR1 and CDR2 from the germline V gene are SGHTA and FQGNSA. The length of the CDR3 is 13 residues. J lost 5 bases, V lost 5 bases, and 3 bases had no gene match. The sequence came from a man between 18 and 29 years old in good health. The sample consisted of naive CD4+ T cells sorted from blood. Subset described: CD45RA+ positively selected. V is TRBV7-2 and J is TRBJ1-5, with 7 bases fitting TRBD1. Written as DNA, the CDR3 is TGTGCCAGCAGCCCGACAGGGTATCAGCCCCAGCATTTT. Amino acids: CASSPTGYQPQHF.